This TCR beta chain was retrieved from a study of T cells after yellow fever vaccination. The study, taken as a whole, reports: Post-booster samples contained most primary-vaccination clones (around 95% CD4, 88% CD8). Abundant clonotypes (contaminants from the bulk population) could be present in FACS-sorted repertoires.

For this clonotype: Its antigen is undetermined.

Via MiXCR, TCRdb re-called the 5' RACE reads, giving one row per CDR3 protein. The sample has approximately 550,000 distinct CDR3 sequences; around 21% are singletons. V was shortened by 1 base and J by 1 base, with 11 bases between the two germline ends. Looked up from germline, CDR1 is SGHTA and CDR2 is FQGNSA. The CDR3 runs to 15 residues. This TCR was recovered from a man aged 25-45 years who received the YFV17D yellow fever vaccine. Specimen: PBMCs, collected 15 days after the yellow fever booster vaccination. The chain carries TRBV7-2 and TRBJ2-7; D is undetermined. Written as DNA, the CDR3 is TGTGCCAGCAGCTTAGGAAGGCGAAATTCCTACGAGCAGTACTTC. The encoded protein is CASSLGRRNSYEQYF.